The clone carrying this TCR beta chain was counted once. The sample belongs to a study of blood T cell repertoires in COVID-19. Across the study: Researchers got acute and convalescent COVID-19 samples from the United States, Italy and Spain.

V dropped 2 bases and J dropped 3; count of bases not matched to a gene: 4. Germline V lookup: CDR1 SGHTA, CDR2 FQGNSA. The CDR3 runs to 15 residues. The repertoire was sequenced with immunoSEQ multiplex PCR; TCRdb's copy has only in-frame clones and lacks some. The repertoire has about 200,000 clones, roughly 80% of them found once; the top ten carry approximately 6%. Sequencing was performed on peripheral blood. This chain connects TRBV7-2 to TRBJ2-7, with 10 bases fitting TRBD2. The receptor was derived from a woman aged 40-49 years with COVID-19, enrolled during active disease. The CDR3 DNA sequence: TGTGCCAGCAGCTTATATAGCGGGGGGAACTACGAGCAGTACTTC. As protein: CASSLYSGGNYEQYF.